Reported below is one TCR beta chain. In the same sample, other DNA sequences code for this CDR3. As handled by the study authors: Estimation of nucleated cell counts was performed using reference gene primer amplification. TCRdb's table, derived via immunoSEQ multiplex PCR, lists solely in-frame clones and lacks some. Clone size and V and J calls were adopted from that table, with D and trimming inferred from the DNA. The table includes around 67,000 clones, around nine tenths detected once. This entry is derived from a study of blood T cell repertoires in COVID-19. CDR1 is MNHEY and CDR2 is SVGAGI in the germline V gene. Trimming took off 2 bases at V and 2 bases at J, with 10 bases between the two ends. The CDR3 is made up of 15 amino acids.

The genes are TRBV6-5 and TRBJ1-3, with a weak D call TRBD1 (5 bases). Sequenced material: peripheral blood. The TCR originated in a woman of 80 years or more with active or convalescent COVID-19. In nucleotides, the CDR3 is TGTGCCAGCAGTTACAGGGGAAACCCTGGAAACACCATATATTTT. Its protein product is CASSYRGNPGNTIYF.